A selection of T cell receptor beta chains follows, all from one sample in a study of graft-versus-host responses after intestinal transplantation. These TCRs' antigens remain unknown. Method: immunoSEQ multiplex PCR; TCRdb's copy keeps in-frame clones and lacks some. Of under 85,000 clones detected, over 85% appear once; the ten largest clones hold around 0.54%. The sequencing here drew on unstimulated CD8+ T cells sorted from spleen or lymph node cells, taken before intestinal transplant. These receptors were collected from a human donor who received an intestinal transplant. CDR3s include the opening cysteine and the closing phenylalanine or tryptophan. The D gene is left open where the match is weak. The size of a clone is reported for some rows only, either as once, few or many, or as a class for expanded clones.

D gene	CDR3 length	clone size	V gene	J gene	CDR3 protein	CDR3 DNA
TRBD1	15	-	TRBV6-1	TRBJ2-7	CASSAGTGGGYEQYF	TGTGCCAGCAGTGCTGGGACAGGGGGCGGGTACGAGCAGTACTTC
TRBD1	14	-	TRBV27	TRBJ2-7	CASSLSRGPYEQYF	TGTGCCAGCAGTTTAAGTAGGGGGCCCTACGAGCAGTACTTC
TRBD1	14	-	TRBV11-1	TRBJ2-7	CASSHGTGTYEQYF	TGTGCCAGCAGCCACGGGACAGGGACCTACGAGCAGTACTTC
-	14	-	TRBV28	TRBJ2-5	CASSPRLGEETQYF	TGTGCCAGCAGTCCCCGACTAGGAGAGGAGACCCAGTACTTC
-	14	-	TRBV18	TRBJ2-7	CASSPPSSSYEQYF	TGTGCCAGCTCACCACCTAGCAGCTCCTACGAGCAGTACTTC
TRBD2	15	-	TRBV4-2	TRBJ2-7	CASSQEREGSYEQYF	TGTGCCAGCAGCCAAGAGCGGGAGGGGTCCTACGAGCAGTACTTC
TRBD1	14	-	TRBV5-6	TRBJ2-7	CASSSSDRHYEQYF	TGTGCCAGCAGCTCGTCGGACAGGCACTACGAGCAGTACTTC
-	10	-	TRBV9	TRBJ2-1	CASSGTSLFF	TGTGCCAGCTCGGGGACCTCTCTGTTCTTC
TRBD1	13	-	TRBV7-9	TRBJ1-2	CASSLGAGGDYTF	TGTGCCAGCAGCTTAGGGGCAGGGGGTGACTACACCTTC
-	13	-	TRBV6-5	TRBJ1-1	CASSDEWNTEAFF	TGTGCCAGCAGTGACGAATGGAACACTGAAGCTTTCTTT
-	14	-	TRBV5-1	TRBJ2-6	CASSPGDGANVLTF	TGCGCCAGCAGCCCCGGGGACGGGGCCAACGTCCTGACTTTC
-	15	-	TRBV5-6	TRBJ1-5	CASSLAGVSNQPQHF	TGTGCCAGCAGCTTGGCGGGGGTTAGCAATCAGCCCCAGCATTTT
-	15	-	TRBV7-9	TRBJ1-2	CASSLWLGMTYGYTF	TGTGCCAGCAGCTTATGGCTGGGTATGACTTATGGCTACACCTTC
-	13	-	TRBV27	TRBJ2-3	CASGLFLTDTQYF	TGTGCCAGCGGACTATTCTTGACAGATACGCAGTATTTT
TRBD2	19	-	TRBV4-1	TRBJ2-3	CASSQDQLAGVGYWDTQYF	TGCGCCAGCAGCCAAGATCAACTAGCGGGAGTTGGTTATTGGGATACGCAGTATTTT
-	13	-	TRBV5-4	TRBJ1-1	CASSLMVNTEAFF	TGTGCCAGCAGCTTGATGGTGAACACTGAAGCTTTCTTT
-	16	-	TRBV28	TRBJ2-1	CASRLPELGSYNEQFF	TGTGCCAGCAGGTTACCAGAGTTAGGATCCTACAATGAGCAGTTCTTC
-	13	-	TRBV5-6	TRBJ2-7	CASSPQGSYEQYF	TGTGCCAGCAGCCCCCAGGGCTCCTACGAGCAGTACTTC
-	14	once	TRBV6-5	TRBJ2-7	CASSPKGGPYEQYF	TGTGCCAGCAGTCCAAAGGGAGGTCCCTACGAGCAGTACTTC
TRBD2	16	-	TRBV9	TRBJ2-3	CASSVNLREIPDTQYF	TGTGCCAGCAGCGTTAATTTGCGGGAGATCCCAGATACGCAGTATTTT
-	15	-	TRBV4-1	TRBJ1-2	CASSQEAGGRRGYTF	TGCGCCAGCAGCCAAGAGGCGGGGGGGCGCCGGGGCTACACCTTC
-	16	-	TRBV5-1	TRBJ1-2	CASSRHPLRGFYGYTF	TGCGCCAGCAGCCGGCACCCCCTACGAGGGTTCTATGGCTACACCTTC
-	12	-	TRBV5-6	TRBJ1-1	CASSEVNTEAFF	TGTGCCAGCAGTGAGGTGAACACTGAAGCTTTCTTT
-	18	-	TRBV2	TRBJ1-6	CASSESGGFGSYNSPLHF	TGTGCCAGCAGTGAAAGCGGGGGTTTTGGCTCCTATAATTCACCCCTCCACTTT
-	11	few	TRBV19	TRBJ2-7	CATEDGYEQYF	TGTGCCACCGAGGATGGGTACGAGCAGTACTTC
-	15	-	TRBV4-1	TRBJ1-1	CASSRLGTANTEAFF	TGCGCCAGCAGCCGTCTCGGGACGGCCAACACTGAAGCTTTCTTT
TRBD2	15	-	TRBV7-9	TRBJ2-7	CASSSGLATLYEQYF	TGTGCCAGCAGCTCGGGACTAGCGACCCTATACGAGCAGTACTTC
TRBD1	14	-	TRBV27	TRBJ2-7	CASSFLGQEDEQYF	TGTGCCAGCAGTTTCCTTGGACAGGAGGACGAGCAGTACTTC
TRBD2	14	-	TRBV11-2	TRBJ2-7	CASSLDGASGEQYF	TGTGCCAGCAGCTTAGATGGGGCTAGCGGCGAGCAGTACTTC
TRBD2	14	-	TRBV27	TRBJ2-7	CASSLTSGPYEQYF	TGTGCCAGCAGTCTGACTAGCGGACCCTACGAGCAGTACTTC
TRBD2	17	-	TRBV6-7	TRBJ2-1	CASSYPNCGSWGNEQFF	TGTGCCAGCAGTTACCCCAATTGCGGGAGTTGGGGGAATGAGCAGTTCTTC
-	16	-	TRBV18	TRBJ2-1	CASSLTTASSYNEQFF	TGTGCCAGCTCACTAACGACAGCTAGCTCCTACAATGAGCAGTTCTTC
TRBD1	13	-	TRBV16	TRBJ2-1	CASSPGTGNEQFF	TGTGCCAGCAGCCCTGGGACAGGCAATGAGCAGTTCTTC
-	13	-	TRBV6-5	TRBJ1-1	CASSGLPGTEAFF	TGTGCCAGCAGTGGACTACCGGGGACTGAAGCTTTCTTT
-	14	-	TRBV19	TRBJ1-1	CATIGGGADTEAFF	TGTGCGACGATTGGTGGGGGGGCGGACACTGAAGCTTTCTTT
TRBD2	15	-	TRBV5-6	TRBJ2-1	CASSATSGWVNEQFF	TGTGCCAGCAGCGCGACTAGCGGTTGGGTCAATGAGCAGTTCTTC
-	14	once	TRBV19	TRBJ2-7	CASSSNGATYEQYF	TGTGCCAGTAGTAGTAACGGAGCCACCTACGAGCAGTACTTC
-	15	-	TRBV2	TRBJ2-6	CASTLPEAGANVLTF	TGTGCCAGCACCCTCCCGGAGGCTGGGGCCAACGTCCTGACTTTC
-	18	-	TRBV7-9	TRBJ2-1	CASSARTANSDVYNEQFF	TGTGCCAGCAGCGCACGGACAGCGAATTCCGACGTCTACAATGAGCAGTTCTTC
-	14	-	TRBV27	TRBJ2-2	CASSLHRDTGELFF	TGTGCCAGCAGTTTACACAGGGACACCGGGGAGCTGTTTTTT
-	12	once	TRBV2	TRBJ1-1	CAIGGAGLEAFF	TGTGCCATCGGAGGGGCTGGTTTAGAAGCTTTCTTT
-	16	-	TRBV18	TRBJ2-3	CASSPGAASSTDTQYF	TGTGCCAGCTCACCAGGCGCAGCATCTAGCACAGATACGCAGTATTTT